This T cell receptor beta chain is from a study of blood T cell repertoires in COVID-19. Background on the study: The United States, Italy and Spain provided the acute and convalescent COVID-19 samples. T cells, B-cell-depleted T cells, or PBMCs provided the cDNA or gDNA that served as material.

TCRdb keeps only in-frame clones here, not all; method: immunoSEQ multiplex PCR. Here the sample spans under 250,000 clones, roughly 89% being singletons. This CDR3 spans 14 amino acids. V shed 5 bases and J shed 2 bases, with 15 bases lying between them. Germline V gene sequence: CDR1 SQVTM, CDR2 ANQGSEA. Residents of 24 US areas, aged roughly 18 to 90 years, made up the participants. Cohorts were based on clinical histories the participants reported. Sequencing input: PBMCs or T cells enriched from blood (not recorded which). The origin of this receptor is a young woman with acute COVID-19. This chain links TRBV29-1 with TRBJ2-5, with D maybe TRBD1 (6 bases). The CDR3 DNA sequence: TGCAGCGTTAAGGTTTTACAGGGACAAGAGACCCAGTACTTC. This sequence encodes CSVKVLQGQETQYF. The full variable domain, with the rest looked up from reference TRBV29-1 and TRBJ2-5, is SAVISQKPSRDICQRGTSLTIQCQVDSQVTMMFWYRQQPGQSLTLIATANQGSEATYESGFVIDKFPISRPNLTFSTLTVSNMSPEDSSIYLCSVKVLQGQETQYFGPGTRLLVL.